This paragraph covers one T cell receptor (beta chain) sequence. Its antigen is not known. Unique molecular identifiers were carried by the TCR beta cDNA libraries. TCRdb re-analysed the PCR reads in MiXCR, keeping a single row per CDR3 protein. The table lists around 710,000 distinct CDR3 sequences, approximately 44% of them singletons, with roughly 4.9% in the top ten. These data originate in a study of post-analysis software for immune sequencing data. Study overall: Progressive-relapsing, secondary progressive and relapsing-remitting multiple sclerosis were among the disease courses included.

Whole-study results and caveats: Strong co-clustering by F measure was evident for samples that had been prepared in the same batch. Controls had significantly higher normalized Chao1 diversity than multiple sclerosis patients.

This receptor was taken from a girl aged 5-17 years with multiple sclerosis. Sequencing used blood.

CDR3 nucleotide sequence: TGTGCCAGCACGGGAGGGCGTCACGCTAATGAAAAACTGTTTTTT. This codes for CASTGGRHANEKLFF. This chain connects TRBV12-3 or TRBV12-4 to TRBJ1-4; no clear D. The length of the CDR3 is 15 residues. Trimming took 7 bases from V and 3 from J, leaving 15 bases between them.